These T cell receptor beta chains were read from a single sample in a study of OX40 agonist ivuxolimab in advanced cancers. Profiling relied on immunoSEQ multiplex PCR, and the TCRdb table lists in-frame clones only, not all of them. The sample contains around 26,000 clones, 65% to 80% of which appear only once. Sequencing used CD4+ or CD8+ T cells sorted from blood, obtained in a trial of the OX40 agonist ivuxolimab. These receptor sequences come from an adult with an advanced solid tumor such as melanoma, head and neck, liver or kidney cancer. The CDR3 runs from the conserved cysteine through the conserved F or W. A D gene is named only where the DNA matches it firmly. Not all rows give a size; the values are once, few, many and, for expanded clones, a class.

v_call,d_call,clone_size,j_call,cdr3_nt,cdr3_aa
TRBV7-9,-,-,TRBJ2-5,TGTGCCAGCAGCCCCGAGAAGGGGGAAGAGACCCAGTACTTC,CASSPEKGEETQYF
TRBV7-9,TRBD1,-,TRBJ2-7,TGTGCCAGCAGCTTAGCGGTGACAGGGGGATCGGAGCAGTACTTC,CASSLAVTGGSEQYF
TRBV1,-,-,TRBJ2-7,TGCACCAGCAGCGTCGGACAGGTTTGGTCCTACGAGCAGTACTTC,CTSSVGQVWSYEQYF
TRBV19,-,-,TRBJ1-4,TGTGCCAGTAGTATGGAGGGGGTATATGAAAAACTGTTTTTT,CASSMEGVYEKLFF
TRBV9,TRBD2,-,TRBJ2-5,TGTGCCAGCAGCGTTCAGGGGAGACTAGCGGGGGGAGTGGGTGAGACCCAGTACTTC,CASSVQGRLAGGVGETQYF
TRBV7-3,-,-,TRBJ1-1,TGTGCCAGCAGCTTAGTCGGTTGGACTGAAGCTTTCTTT,CASSLVGWTEAFF
TRBV29-1,-,-,TRBJ2-1,TGCAGCGTTGATAGGGACTTCGGGGGCGATGAGCAGTTCTTC,CSVDRDFGGDEQFF
TRBV5-5,-,few,TRBJ1-5,TGTGCCAGCAGCTACTTTGATAGCAATCAGCCCCAGCATTTT,CASSYFDSNQPQHF
TRBV7-9,-,once,TRBJ2-3,TGTGCCAGCGCAAGAACAGCTATCGATACGCAGTATTTT,CASARTAIDTQYF
TRBV5-1,-,-,TRBJ2-5,TGCGCCAGCAGCTTGGTTGGAGAGACCCAGTACTTC,CASSLVGETQYF
TRBV30,-,few,TRBJ2-6,TGTGCCTGGAGCGCCATAAAGGACCCCGGGGGGCTGGGGGCCAACGTCCTGACTTTC,CAWSAIKDPGGLGANVLTF
TRBV5-6,-,-,TRBJ2-3,TGTGCCAGCAGCCCGGGAGAAGGGACAGATACGCAGTATTTT,CASSPGEGTDTQYF
TRBV11-2,-,few,TRBJ1-5,TGTGCCAGCAGCGTGGGGAATCAGCCCCAGCATTTT,CASSVGNQPQHF
TRBV4-1,TRBD1,-,TRBJ2-7,TGCGCCAGCAGCCAATCCACCGGGACAGGGACGGTCGAGCAGTACTTC,CASSQSTGTGTVEQYF
TRBV2,-,-,TRBJ1-3,TGTGCCAGCACATTCTCTGGAAACACCATATATTTT,CASTFSGNTIYF
TRBV6-1,-,-,TRBJ2-7,TGTGCCAGCAGTTCTAAGGGCCCCTGGGGATACGAGCAGTACTTC,CASSSKGPWGYEQYF
TRBV7-9,TRBD1,-,TRBJ2-1,TGTGCCAGCAGCCCCCGGGACAGGGTGGGCAATGAGCAGTTCTTC,CASSPRDRVGNEQFF
TRBV6-4,-,-,TRBJ1-5,TGTGCCAGCAGTGACTCATCCGGGACCGAGGGGCGGCCCCAGCATTTT,CASSDSSGTEGRPQHF